This T cell receptor (beta chain) was sequenced in a study of T cells after posttransplantation cyclophosphamide. General study points: Later post-transplant blood repertoires were often dominated by donor CD8+ memory clones.

Measured with immunoSEQ multiplex PCR; TCRdb has only the in-frame clones, and not every one. This sample has more than 30,000 clones, with about nine tenths found just once. Cells defined as naive were viable CD3+CD4+ or CD3+CD8+ and CCR7+CD45RA+CD45RO-CD95-CD27+CD28+. A note on this clone: Its antigen is not identified.

Germline V gives CDR1 LNHDA, CDR2 SQIVND (reference sequence). The CDR3 runs 11 residues. Trimming left V 10 bases short and J 0 bases short, with 4 bases between. The chain carries TRBV19 and TRBJ1-3; no clear D. The clonotype originates from a woman aged 60-75 years in good health, CMV-negative, and a related stem cell transplant donor. The sample taken for sequencing was naive CD4+ T cells sorted from PBMCs. The CDR3 region is CATGSGNTIYF. The CDR3 DNA sequence: TGTGCCACCGGCTCTGGAAACACCATATATTTT.